This is a list of T cell receptor beta chains from one sample in a study of T-cell reconstitution after alpha-beta-depleted transplantation in children. One entry per CDR3 protein results from TCRdb running MiXCR on the PCR reads. Altogether around 680,000 distinct CDR3 sequences are present, roughly 15% being singletons, with the ten largest covering 1.1%. The sequenced sample was PBMCs from the stem cell graft donor, obtained from the stem cell graft. These TCRs come from a human donor who donated a stem cell graft to a child with acute myeloid leukemia. CDR3s include the opening cysteine and the closing phenylalanine or tryptophan. A D gene is named only where the DNA matches it firmly. Only part of the rows carry a size: once, few, many, or a class if the clone is expanded.

size,D,V,J,DNA,CDR3
few,TRBD1,TRBV10-2,TRBJ2-3,TGCGCCAGCAGAGTGAACAGGGGGCCGGATACGCAGTATTTT,CASRVNRGPDTQYF
NA,NA,TRBV6-4,TRBJ2-3,TGTGCCAGCAAGGCGGAGACTAGCACAGATACGCAGTATTTT,CASKAETSTDTQYF
NA,TRBD1,TRBV2,TRBJ1-3,TGTGCCAGCAGGGGGGGACAGTCAAACACCATATATTTT,CASRGGQSNTIYF
NA,NA,TRBV29-1,TRBJ1-2,TGCAGCGTTGAAGAAAATGGCTACACCTTC,CSVEENGYTF
few,TRBD1,TRBV30,TRBJ2-1,TGTGCCTGGATGACAGGGATTCCCTACAATGAGCAGTTCTTC,CAWMTGIPYNEQFF
NA,NA,TRBV7-7,TRBJ2-5,TGTGCCAGCAGCCATCAAGGGCCCGGGCTCAATGGGGAGACCCAGTACTTC,CASSHQGPGLNGETQYF
many,TRBD1,TRBV5-6,TRBJ2-1,TGTGCCAGCAGCTTGGCGGGACAGGGGGCTCACGGTGAGCAGTTCTTC,CASSLAGQGAHGEQFF
many,TRBD1,TRBV7-2,TRBJ2-3,TGTGCCAGCAGCAATCCGGGACAGCCTCAGGATACGCAGTATTTT,CASSNPGQPQDTQYF
many,TRBD2,TRBV20-1,TRBJ2-1,TGCAGTGCTTTGTGGCGGGGGAGGTTGAATGAGCAGTTCTTC,CSALWRGRLNEQFF
many,TRBD2,TRBV29-1,TRBJ2-3,TGCAGCGTAGAAGGCTTCGGGACTAGCGGGGGTACAGATACGCAGTATTTT,CSVEGFGTSGGTDTQYF
NA,NA,TRBV12-3/TRBV12-4,TRBJ2-5,TGTGCCAGCAGCTTGTCGAGAGGGGGGCTTCAAGAGACCCAGTACTTC,CASSLSRGGLQETQYF
few,NA,TRBV7-9,TRBJ1-1,TGTGCCAGCACCGTTACCCTGAACACTGAAGCTTTCTTT,CASTVTLNTEAFF
many,NA,TRBV6-1,TRBJ1-1,TGTGCCAGCAGCCCTACATGGAACACTGAAGCTTTCTTT,CASSPTWNTEAFF
many,TRBD1,TRBV7-2,TRBJ2-7,TGTGCCAGCAGCCGGGACAGTTCCATCGAGCAGTACTTC,CASSRDSSIEQYF
few,NA,TRBV4-1,TRBJ2-2,TGCGCCAGCAGCCCCCCCAGGGCGAACACCGGGGAGCTGTTTTTT,CASSPPRANTGELFF
few,TRBD1,TRBV10-3,TRBJ1-1,TGTGCCATCAGTGAGAGACCAGGGGGCACTGAAGCTTTCTTT,CAISERPGGTEAFF
few,NA,TRBV7-2,TRBJ1-1,TGTGCCAGCAGCTTAGGCGGGATCGGGGGTCTCGGGACTGAAGCTTTCTTT,CASSLGGIGGLGTEAFF
few,NA,TRBV12-3/TRBV12-4,TRBJ1-5,TGTGCCAGCAGCCCGGGACTGGGTAATCAGCCCCAGCATTTT,CASSPGLGNQPQHF
many,NA,TRBV6-1,TRBJ2-6,TGTGCCAGCACCTTCGCCATATCTGGGGCCAACGTCCTGACTTTC,CASTFAISGANVLTF
few,NA,TRBV20-1,TRBJ2-7,TGCAGTGCACCGGCCTGGCCCCCCTACGAGCAGTACTTC,CSAPAWPPYEQYF
few,NA,TRBV27,TRBJ2-7,TGTGCCAGCAGTTTTAAAGTACCACCCGGACCCTACGAGCAGTACTTC,CASSFKVPPGPYEQYF
many,NA,TRBV29-1,TRBJ2-1,TGCAGCGTTGACAGGGAGTTGGACAATGAGCAGTTCTTC,CSVDRELDNEQFF
few,NA,TRBV15,TRBJ1-3,TGTGCCACCAGCAGAGAACTCCCGGACCGACGCTCTGGAAACACCATATATTTT,CATSRELPDRRSGNTIYF
many,TRBD2,TRBV10-3,TRBJ2-1,TGTGCCATCAGTCGGGGTTCTACTAGCGGGGCCGCCTACAATGAGCAGTTCTTC,CAISRGSTSGAAYNEQFF
NA,NA,TRBV7-2,TRBJ1-2,TGTGCCAGCAGCAACCTTGGGGGGTCGTATGGCTACACCTTC,CASSNLGGSYGYTF
few,TRBD2,TRBV6-5,TRBJ2-5,TGTGCCAGCAGTTTTGCCGGGACTAAAGAGACCCAGTACTTC,CASSFAGTKETQYF
NA,TRBD1,TRBV7-9,TRBJ2-1,TGTGCCAGCAGATACACCGGGACAGGGTTCTACAATGAGCAGTTCTTC,CASRYTGTGFYNEQFF
NA,NA,TRBV24-1,TRBJ2-3,TGTGCCACCAGTGATTTGGGACTGAGCACAGATACGCAGTATTTT,CATSDLGLSTDTQYF
NA,NA,TRBV12-3/TRBV12-4,TRBJ1-2,TGTGCCAGCAGTTTTTTGTCAACAGGGCCCGGCGATGGCTACACCTTC,CASSFLSTGPGDGYTF
many,NA,TRBV7-2,TRBJ2-5,TGTGCCAGCAGCGACGCACGGGCGGAGACCCAGTACTTC,CASSDARAETQYF
NA,NA,TRBV5-1,TRBJ2-1,TGCGCCAGCAGCTTGTTAGCCCACAGCTCCTACAATGAGCAGTTCTTC,CASSLLAHSSYNEQFF
NA,TRBD1,TRBV6-5,TRBJ2-1,TGTGCCAGCAGTTACTCCACCTACCGGGACAGGGGCCTCAATGAGCAGTTCTTC,CASSYSTYRDRGLNEQFF
NA,NA,TRBV11-3,TRBJ2-7,TGTGCCAGCAGCTCTACAAGTCTTTACGAGCAGTACTTC,CASSSTSLYEQYF
few,TRBD1,TRBV4-3,TRBJ2-3,TGCGCCAGCAGCCAAGCTTCAGGGGGCGCAGATACGCAGTATTTT,CASSQASGGADTQYF
few,NA,TRBV4-1,TRBJ1-1,TGCGCCAGCAGCCATTTGGCCTCCTCACGTACTGAAGCTTTCTTT,CASSHLASSRTEAFF
NA,NA,TRBV7-9,TRBJ1-4,TGTGCCAGCAGCTGGACGGCAGCAACTAATGAAAAACTGTTTTTT,CASSWTAATNEKLFF
few,NA,TRBV7-9,TRBJ1-5,TGTGCCAGCAGCTCAGGATTCCAGCCCCAGCATTTT,CASSSGFQPQHF
NA,NA,TRBV6-2/TRBV6-3,TRBJ1-6,TGTGCCAGCAGTTACGACCAGGACTATAATTCACCCCTCCACTTT,CASSYDQDYNSPLHF
many,NA,TRBV4-2,TRBJ2-1,TGTGCCAGCAGCCTTAGGGGACTTCACAATGAGCAGTTCTTC,CASSLRGLHNEQFF